Given below is one T cell receptor beta chain in context. The data derive from a study of shared clonotypes between healthy human individuals. Background on the study: Each donor's CD8 memory used one plate, CD8 naive two, each CD4 subset three.

Libraries were prepared by immunoSEQ multiplex PCR; TCRdb keeps only in-frame clonotypes and omits some of them. The table includes around 1.5 million clones, under 99% detected once. Recent acute infections and vaccinations were absent in the healthy HIV-negative adult donors. It was into CD45RA+ naive and CD45RA-negative memory subsets that the CD4+ cells were split. The TCR comes from a young man in good health. The sequencing sample was made of naive CD4+ T cells sorted from blood. Subset described: CD45RA+ positively selected.

CDR3 nucleotides: TGTGCCAGCAGCGTAGGAGGGGGGCAGGGGATTTTTGGCTACACCTTC. Amino acids: CASSVGGGQGIFGYTF. The V call is TRBV9, the J call TRBJ1-2, with D maybe TRBD1 (6 bases). This CDR3 comprises 16 residues. Germline loops: CDR1 SGDLS, CDR2 YYNGEE. The V end was cut by 0 bases, the J end by 7 bases, with 19 bases between.